This record covers a single T cell receptor (beta chain). This sample is part of a study of blood T cell repertoires in COVID-19. For the study at large: Samples representing acute and convalescent COVID-19 were sourced from the United States, Italy and Spain.

As handled by the study authors: Amplification from reference gene primers served as the basis for estimated nucleated cell counts. Profiling relied on immunoSEQ multiplex PCR, and the TCRdb table lists in-frame clones only, not all of them. V, J and clone size derive from that table, while D and trimming were established from the DNA sequence. The data show about 240,000 clones, 83% seen once. Participants, about 18 to 90 years old, spanned more than 20 US areas. V was shortened by 5 bases and J by 3 bases, with 17 bases between the two germline ends. The germline V gene has CDR1 SGHVS and CDR2 FQNEAQ. This CDR3 spans 16 amino acids.

The V gene is TRBV7-8, the J gene TRBJ2-1, with D tentatively TRBD1 (5 bases). This receptor was taken from a middle-aged woman who had been exposed to COVID-19. The sequenced material came from PBMCs or T cells enriched from blood (not recorded which). The CDR3 sequence is CASSPPPGLFYNEQFF. The CDR3 coding sequence is TGTGCCAGCAGCCCCCCCCCAGGGCTCTTCTACAATGAGCAGTTCTTC.